This T cell receptor (beta chain) was sequenced in a study of brain T cells in children with intractable seizures (dated by TCRdb to the early 2020s). The study in broad terms: Resected brain tissue from about 53 pediatric epilepsy surgery cases was initially screened for immune gene transcripts with a NanoString immunology panel. Of the approximately twelve selected surgery cases, pre-surgery blood was also sequenced for eight, so four had brain tissue only.

On the study overall, not on this receptor specifically: The patients' HCMV serostatus was not known, and viral specificity was inferred solely from CDR3 sequence similarity. Sequencing depth differed between pre- and post-surgery blood, so clones missing from the pre-surgery sample may reflect undersampling.

Counted from cysteine to phenylalanine, this CDR3 has 16 amino acids. Just CDR3 DNA is preserved here, 48 bases in frame from base 1. Taken from the germline V gene, the CDR1 and CDR2 loops are MNHNS and SASEGT. Trimming at the junction amounts to 3 bases on V and 5 bases on J, and the germline ends lie 17 bases apart. Sample time point, as interpreted from the label and publication: resected brain tissue, or blood drawn just prior to surgery. Surgery cases with the highest brain T cell transcript signatures were selected for TCR beta chain sequencing of brain tissue and, where available, blood. Before surgery, the patients had been given at least one anti-epileptic drug. The TCR-sequenced patients were children whose drug-resistant epilepsy was caused by tuberous sclerosis complex, focal cortical dysplasia, Rasmussen encephalitis or hemimegalencephaly. Blood was drawn right before the epilepsy surgery. The Monarch genomic DNA purification kit was used to extract bulk genomic DNA from unsorted brain tissue and whole blood.

Notes on this clone: Its antigen remains undetermined. Within one base of it there is no much larger clone, and no base qualities were kept.

TCR beta chain sequences were generated from genomic DNA using the immunoSEQ assay. Processing in the source paper ran as follows. Any CDR3 sequence that did not begin with the conserved framework cysteine at position 104 was removed by hand. Clonality was calculated as one minus the normalized Shannon's Diversity Index, with values ranging from 0 (maximal diversity) to 1 (oligoclonal). Chi-squared comparison-of-proportions tests assessed whether the same CDR3 differed in frequency between samples, such as brain versus blood. Public clonotypes were found by searching immuneACCESS, and the VDJdb browser was used to assess similarity to known antiviral clonotypes. Not all clones reach the TCRdb copy of this immuneACCESS table, which keeps in-frame sequences only. Checked studies attribute under half of the gap to unresolved V genes and leave the rest unexplained. From that table come the V and J calls and clone size; the DNA was used to work out D and trimming. The sample table contains tens of thousands of clones; only one count was recorded for 94% of them. The top ten hold 5% to 7% of the sample.

The TCR comes from a boy younger than 18 with focal cortical dysplasia and intractable seizures. This specimen was peripheral blood, taken at surgery. The chain uses TRBV6-1 and TRBJ2-1, with the D segment identity uncertain. At the DNA level, the sequence is TGTGCCAGCAGTGAGTTGGTAGGGTTATCGGACAATGAGCAGTTCTTC. This is translated as CASSELVGLSDNEQFF.